The 5 T cell receptor beta chains given below trace back to one sample, sequenced in a study of cytomegalovirus exposure and HLA in healthy donors. The PCR made use of 60 Vbeta and 13 Jbeta primers. Assay: immunoSEQ multiplex PCR; the TCRdb copy retains only in-frame clones and omits some. Of about 150,000 clones listed, roughly 80% are singletons. Input material: PBMCs. The source is a middle-aged woman in good health and CMV-seropositive.

V and J are TRBV7-2 and TRBJ2-7; TRBD2 aligns across 7 bases. Looked up from germline, CDR1 is SGHTA and CDR2 is FQGNSA. After removal of 5 bases from V and 4 bases from J, the junction contained 11 bases not matched to a gene. The length of the CDR3 is 15 residues. In DNA form, the CDR3 reads TGTGCCAGCAGCGGCCCCGGGGAGGGCTATTACGAGCAGTACTTC. Its translation is CASSGPGEGYYEQYF.

The table lists this clone with a few counts. The V call is TRBV5-4, the J call TRBJ2-2; 12 nucleotides line up with TRBD1. The CDR3 sequence is 16 residues long. Germline V gene sequence: CDR1 SGHNT, CDR2 YYREEE (reference sequence). The trim removed 0 bases at V and 7 bases at J, leaving 4 bases unmatched. CDR3 nucleotide sequence: TGTGCCAGCAGCTTGGCGGGACAGGGGGCTGGCGGGGAGCTGTTTTTT. It codes for CASSLAGQGAGGELFF.

The rearrangement joins TRBV10-3 to TRBJ1-3; D is possibly TRBD1 (5 bases). The CDR3 consists of 16 residues. The germline gives CDR1 ENHRY, CDR2 SYGVKD. Trimming cost V 0 bases and J 3 bases, with 12 bases left between them. CDR3 protein: CAISESLFQGGNTIYF. CDR3 nucleotide sequence: TGTGCCATCAGTGAGTCCCTTTTCCAGGGTGGAAACACCATATATTTT.

The rearrangement joins TRBV11-2 to TRBJ2-5; TRBD1 might be the D (8 bases). V dropped 1 base and J dropped 2 bases, with 17 bases sitting between them. CDR1 and CDR2 (germline): SGHAT, FQNNGV. CDR3 length equals 17 residues. CDR3 sequence: CASSLGTGGGVQETQYF. The CDR3 DNA is TGTGCCAGCAGCTTAGGAACAGGGGGGGGTGTACAAGAGACCCAGTACTTC.

This clone showed up just once. This chain uses TRBV6-8 with TRBJ2-4; D gene ambiguous. Trimming removed 8 bases at V and 7 bases at J, with 18 bases between. Per the germline V gene, CDR1 is MNHGY and CDR2 is SAAAGT. CDR3 length: 14 amino acids. This CDR3 reads CASESEAPGNIQYF. In DNA form, the CDR3 reads TGTGCCAGCGAATCAGAGGCCCCCGGGAACATTCAGTACTTC.